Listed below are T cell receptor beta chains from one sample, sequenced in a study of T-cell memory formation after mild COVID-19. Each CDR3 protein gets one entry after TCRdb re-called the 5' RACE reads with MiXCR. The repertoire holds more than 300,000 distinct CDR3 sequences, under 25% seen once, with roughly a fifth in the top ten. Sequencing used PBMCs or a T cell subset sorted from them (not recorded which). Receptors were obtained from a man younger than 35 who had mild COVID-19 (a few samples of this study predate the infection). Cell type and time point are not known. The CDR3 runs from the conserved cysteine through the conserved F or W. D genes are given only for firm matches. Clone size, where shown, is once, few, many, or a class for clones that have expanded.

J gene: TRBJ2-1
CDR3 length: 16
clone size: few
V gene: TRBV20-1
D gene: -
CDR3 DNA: TGCAGTGCTAGAGTCTGGCGGGCGAGCTCCTACAATGAGCAGTTCTTC
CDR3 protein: CSARVWRASSYNEQFF

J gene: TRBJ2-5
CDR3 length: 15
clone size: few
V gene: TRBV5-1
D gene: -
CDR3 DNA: TGCGCCAGCAGCTTGGCTGGTTGGCTGAAAGAGACCCAGTACTTC
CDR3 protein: CASSLAGWLKETQYF

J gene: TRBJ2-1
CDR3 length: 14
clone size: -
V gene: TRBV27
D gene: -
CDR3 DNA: TGTGCCAGCAGTCGTGTCCCTCAGGTAAATGAGCAGTTCTTC
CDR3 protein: CASSRVPQVNEQFF

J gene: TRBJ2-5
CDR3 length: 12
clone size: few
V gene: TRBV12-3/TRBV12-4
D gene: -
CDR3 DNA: TGTGCCAGCAGTTTTAACAGGGAGACCCAGTACTTC
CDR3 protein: CASSFNRETQYF

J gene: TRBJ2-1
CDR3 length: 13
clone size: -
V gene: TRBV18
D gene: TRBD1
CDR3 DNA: TGTGCCAGCTCCCAGGGACAGGACAATGAGCAGTTCTTC
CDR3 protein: CASSQGQDNEQFF

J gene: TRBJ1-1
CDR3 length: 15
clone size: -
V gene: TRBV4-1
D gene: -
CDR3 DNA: TGCGCCAGCAGCCCTATTTATGTGGGGAACACTGAAGCTTTCTTT
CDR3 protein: CASSPIYVGNTEAFF

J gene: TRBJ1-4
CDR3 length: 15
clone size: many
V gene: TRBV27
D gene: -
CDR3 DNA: TGTGCCAGCAGTTCGCTCTTCCGGATGAATGAAAAACTGTTTTTT
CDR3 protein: CASSSLFRMNEKLFF

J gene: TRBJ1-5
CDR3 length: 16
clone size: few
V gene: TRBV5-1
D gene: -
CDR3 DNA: TGCGCCATTATGCTTGCGCCAGATTATAGCAATCAGCCCCAGCATTTT
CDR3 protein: CAIMLAPDYSNQPQHF

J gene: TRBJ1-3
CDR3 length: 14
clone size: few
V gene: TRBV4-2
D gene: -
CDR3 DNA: TGTGCCAGCAGCCCCCTTTACAGTGGAAACACCATATATTTT
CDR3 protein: CASSPLYSGNTIYF

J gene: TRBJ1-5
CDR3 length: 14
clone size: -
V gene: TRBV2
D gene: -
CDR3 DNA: TGTGCCAGCACCCGCGGGGGCGCGGGTCAGCCCCAGCATTTT
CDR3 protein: CASTRGGAGQPQHF

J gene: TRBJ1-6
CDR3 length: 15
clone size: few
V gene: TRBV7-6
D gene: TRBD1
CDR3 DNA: TGTGCCAGCAGCCCCACGACAGGGGGCGGTTCACCCCTCCACTTT
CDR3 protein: CASSPTTGGGSPLHF

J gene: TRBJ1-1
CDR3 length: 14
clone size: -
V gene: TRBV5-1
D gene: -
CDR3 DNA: TGCGCCAGCAGCTTGGTAGGGGATGTTGGTGAAGCTTTCTTT
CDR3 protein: CASSLVGDVGEAFF

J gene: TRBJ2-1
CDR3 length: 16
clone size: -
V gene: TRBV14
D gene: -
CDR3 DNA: TGTGCCAGCAGCCGAGAGGGGGGCAGGTCCTACAATGAGCAGTTCTTC
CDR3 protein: CASSREGGRSYNEQFF

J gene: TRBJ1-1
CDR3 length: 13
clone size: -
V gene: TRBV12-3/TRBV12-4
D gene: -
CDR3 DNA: TGTGCCAGCAGTTTTTATAGGCGCACTGAAGCTTTCTTT
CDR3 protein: CASSFYRRTEAFF

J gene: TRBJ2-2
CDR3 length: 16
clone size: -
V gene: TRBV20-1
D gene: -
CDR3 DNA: TGCAGTGCTAGAAGCGGCGCAGGCGCGAACACCGGGGAGCTGTTTTTT
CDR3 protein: CSARSGAGANTGELFF

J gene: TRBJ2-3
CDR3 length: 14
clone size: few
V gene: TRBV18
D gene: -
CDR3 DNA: TGTGCCAGCTCACCATCCCAGGACACAGATACGCAGTATTTT
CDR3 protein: CASSPSQDTDTQYF

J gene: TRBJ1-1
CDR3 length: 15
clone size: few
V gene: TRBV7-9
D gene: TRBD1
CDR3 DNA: TGTGCCAGCAGCCACCCGGACAGGGGGCAAGGGGAAGCTTTCTTT
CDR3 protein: CASSHPDRGQGEAFF

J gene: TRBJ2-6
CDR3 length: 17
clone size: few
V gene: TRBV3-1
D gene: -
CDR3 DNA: TGTGCCAGCAGCCCCCCCAGGGCTAGCTCTGGGGCCAACGTCCTGACTTTC
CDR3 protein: CASSPPRASSGANVLTF

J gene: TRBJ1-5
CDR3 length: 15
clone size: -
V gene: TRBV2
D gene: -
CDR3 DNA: TGTGCCAGCAGTGAAGCAACAGGGCGCTATCAGCCCCAGCATTTT
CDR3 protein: CASSEATGRYQPQHF

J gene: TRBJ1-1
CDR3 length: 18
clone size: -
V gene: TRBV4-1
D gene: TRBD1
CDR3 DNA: TGCGCCAGCAGCCAAGGGGACAGGGGGAATAATGGGTGGACTGAAGCTTTCTTT
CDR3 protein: CASSQGDRGNNGWTEAFF

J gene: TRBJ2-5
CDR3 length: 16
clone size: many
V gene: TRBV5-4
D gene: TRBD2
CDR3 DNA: TGTGCCAGCAGCCCCCGGGGGGGGCAAAGCAGGGAGACCCAGTACTTC
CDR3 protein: CASSPRGGQSRETQYF

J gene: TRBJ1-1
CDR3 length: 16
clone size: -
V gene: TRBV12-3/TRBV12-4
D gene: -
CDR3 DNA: TGTGCCAGCACCCCACGGGGTTTCAGGGTGAACACTGAAGCTTTCTTT
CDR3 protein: CASTPRGFRVNTEAFF

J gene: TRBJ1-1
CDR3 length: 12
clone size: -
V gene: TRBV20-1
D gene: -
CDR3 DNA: TGCAGTGTTTCAGGGAGTCGAGCTGAAGCTTTCTTT
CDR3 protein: CSVSGSRAEAFF

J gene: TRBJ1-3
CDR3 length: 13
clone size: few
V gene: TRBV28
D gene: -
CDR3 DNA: TGTGCCAGCAGTGCGGTAGGGGGAAACACCATATATTTT
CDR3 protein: CASSAVGGNTIYF

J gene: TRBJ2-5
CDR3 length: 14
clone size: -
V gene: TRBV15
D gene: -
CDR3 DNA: TGTGCCACCAGCAGGGGGGTTACCAAAGAGACCCAGTACTTC
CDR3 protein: CATSRGVTKETQYF

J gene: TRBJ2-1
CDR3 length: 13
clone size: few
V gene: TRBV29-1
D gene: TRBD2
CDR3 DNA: TGCAGCGTTTTACTAGCGGGCAACAATGAGCAGTTCTTC
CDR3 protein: CSVLLAGNNEQFF

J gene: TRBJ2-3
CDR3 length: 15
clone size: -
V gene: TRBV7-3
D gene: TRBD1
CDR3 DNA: TGTGCCAGCAGCCGCGGGGACAGGGGGAAGGGTACGCAGTATTTT
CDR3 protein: CASSRGDRGKGTQYF

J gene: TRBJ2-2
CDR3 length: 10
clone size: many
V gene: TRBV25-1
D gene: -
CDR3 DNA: TGTGCCAGCAGTGCCGGGGAGCTGTTTTTT
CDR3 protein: CASSAGELFF

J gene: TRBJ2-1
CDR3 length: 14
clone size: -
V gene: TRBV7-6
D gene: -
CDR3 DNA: TGTGCCAGCAGCCGGCGGCTAATTTACAATGAGCAGTTCTTC
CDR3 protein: CASSRRLIYNEQFF

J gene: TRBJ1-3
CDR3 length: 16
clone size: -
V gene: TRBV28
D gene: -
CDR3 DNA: TGTGCCAGCAGTCCCTGGACAGCCTCCTCTGGAAACACCATATATTTT
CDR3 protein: CASSPWTASSGNTIYF

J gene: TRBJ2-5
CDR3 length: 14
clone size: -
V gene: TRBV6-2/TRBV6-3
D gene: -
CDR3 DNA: TGTGCCAGCAGTTTCCGTCCCAGAAAAGAGACCCAGTACTTC
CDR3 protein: CASSFRPRKETQYF

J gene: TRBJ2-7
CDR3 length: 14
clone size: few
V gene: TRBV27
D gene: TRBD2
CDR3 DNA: TGTGCCAGCAGTCCACTCCGGGGGGGCTACGAGCAGTACTTC
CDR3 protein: CASSPLRGGYEQYF

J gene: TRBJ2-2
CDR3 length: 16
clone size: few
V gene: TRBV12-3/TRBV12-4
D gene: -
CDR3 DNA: TGTGCCAGCAGTTTCGGTCTAGCAGGGTTGGCCGGGGAGCTGTTTTTT
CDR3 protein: CASSFGLAGLAGELFF

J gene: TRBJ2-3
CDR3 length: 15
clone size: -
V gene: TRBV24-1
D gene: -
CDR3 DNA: TGTGCCACCAGTGATTTGAACTCGGGGACAGATACGCAGTATTTT
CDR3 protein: CATSDLNSGTDTQYF

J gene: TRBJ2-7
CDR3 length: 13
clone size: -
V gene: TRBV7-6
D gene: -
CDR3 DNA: TGTGCCAGCAGGGACGGGACCTCCTACGAGCAGTACTTC
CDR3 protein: CASRDGTSYEQYF

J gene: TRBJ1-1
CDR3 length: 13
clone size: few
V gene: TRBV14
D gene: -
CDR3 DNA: TGTGCCAGCAGCCAGGACAGATATACTCATGGTTTCTTT
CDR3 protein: CASSQDRYTHGFF

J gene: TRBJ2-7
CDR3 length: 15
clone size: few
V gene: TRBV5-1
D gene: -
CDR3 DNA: TGCGCCAGCAGCTTGGGGGACCTCCGCCCTTACGAGCAGTACTTC
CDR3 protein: CASSLGDLRPYEQYF

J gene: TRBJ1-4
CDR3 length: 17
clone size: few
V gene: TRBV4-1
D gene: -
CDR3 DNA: TGCGCCAGCAGCCGCCGGAATAACAGGGTCGAAGGTGAAAAACTGTTTTTT
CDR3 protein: CASSRRNNRVEGEKLFF

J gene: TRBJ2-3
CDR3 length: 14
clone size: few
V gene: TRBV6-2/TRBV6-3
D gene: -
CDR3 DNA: TGTGCCAGCAGTGATCGGGGGCACACAGATACGCAGTATTTT
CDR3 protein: CASSDRGHTDTQYF

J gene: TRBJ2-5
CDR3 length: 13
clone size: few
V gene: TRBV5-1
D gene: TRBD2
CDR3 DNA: TGCGCCAGCAACCGGGGGGGGCCGGAGACCCAGTACTTC
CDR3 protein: CASNRGGPETQYF

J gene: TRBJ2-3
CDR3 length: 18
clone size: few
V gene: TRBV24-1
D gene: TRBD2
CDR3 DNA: TGTGCCACCAGTGATTTGCAAGTATTCGGGGAGGGGACAGATACGCAGTATTTT
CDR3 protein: CATSDLQVFGEGTDTQYF

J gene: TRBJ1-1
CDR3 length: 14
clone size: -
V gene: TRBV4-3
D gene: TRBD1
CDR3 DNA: TGCGCCAGCAGCGCTTCCCTGGTGCAGGGGGACGCTTTCTTT
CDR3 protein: CASSASLVQGDAFF

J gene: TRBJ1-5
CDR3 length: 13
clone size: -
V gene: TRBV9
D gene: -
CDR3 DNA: TGTGCCAGCAGCGTAGACGGAAATCAGCCCCAGCATTTT
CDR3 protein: CASSVDGNQPQHF

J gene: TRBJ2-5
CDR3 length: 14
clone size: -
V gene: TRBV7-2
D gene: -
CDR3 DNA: TGTGCCAGCAGCCTTACCGGGTACCAAGAGACCCAGTACTTC
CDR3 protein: CASSLTGYQETQYF

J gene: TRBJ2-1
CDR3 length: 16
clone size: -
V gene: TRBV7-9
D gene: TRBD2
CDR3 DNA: TGTGCCAGCAGCCTCGCCCTAGCGGGGATTTACAATGAGCAGTTCTTC
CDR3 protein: CASSLALAGIYNEQFF

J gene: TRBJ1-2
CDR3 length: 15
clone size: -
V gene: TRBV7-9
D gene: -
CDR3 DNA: TGTGCCAGCCGAAGAATCCAGGTCGGGGCATATGGCTACACCTTC
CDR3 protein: CASRRIQVGAYGYTF

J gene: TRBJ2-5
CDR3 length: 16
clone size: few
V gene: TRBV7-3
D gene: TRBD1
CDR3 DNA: TGTGCCAGCAGCTTGGGACAGGGAGAGGGAGAAGAGACCCAGTACTTC
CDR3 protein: CASSLGQGEGEETQYF

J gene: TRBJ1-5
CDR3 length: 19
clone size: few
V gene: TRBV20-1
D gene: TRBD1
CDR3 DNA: TGCAGTGCTAGAGAAGGCAGGGGGCGCTTAATGGGACGCAATCAGCCCCAGCATTTT
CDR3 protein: CSAREGRGRLMGRNQPQHF

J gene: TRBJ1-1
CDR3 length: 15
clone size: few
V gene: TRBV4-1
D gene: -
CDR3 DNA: TGCGCCAGCAGCCAAGGTCCACTCCTGAACACTGAAGCTTTCTTT
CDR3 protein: CASSQGPLLNTEAFF

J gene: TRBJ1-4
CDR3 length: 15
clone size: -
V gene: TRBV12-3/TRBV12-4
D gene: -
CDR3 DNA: TGTGCCAGCAGTCTACAGGGTTTATCCGGAGAAAAACTGTTTTTT
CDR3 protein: CASSLQGLSGEKLFF

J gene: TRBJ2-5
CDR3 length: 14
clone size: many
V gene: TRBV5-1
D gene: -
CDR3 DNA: TGCGCCAGCAGCTTGGGACAGGAGCAAGAGACCCAGTACTTC
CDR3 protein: CASSLGQEQETQYF

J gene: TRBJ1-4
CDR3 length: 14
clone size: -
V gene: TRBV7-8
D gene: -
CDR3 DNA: TGTGCCAGCAGCTTATCAAGCCTCGGGGAAAAACTGTTTTTT
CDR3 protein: CASSLSSLGEKLFF

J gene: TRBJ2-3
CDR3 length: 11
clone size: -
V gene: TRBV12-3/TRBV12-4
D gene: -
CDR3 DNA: TGTGCCAGCCAACGTCTAGATACGCAGTATTTT
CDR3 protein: CASQRLDTQYF

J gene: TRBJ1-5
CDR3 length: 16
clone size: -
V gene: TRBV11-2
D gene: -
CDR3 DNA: TGTGCCAGCAGCTTATTGGCGGGGCTAAGCAATCAGCCCCAGCATTTT
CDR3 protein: CASSLLAGLSNQPQHF

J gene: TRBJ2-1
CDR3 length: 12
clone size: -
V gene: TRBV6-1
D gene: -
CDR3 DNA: TGTTCCAGCAGTGAAATCAGGGATGAGCAGTTCTTC
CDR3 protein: CSSSEIRDEQFF

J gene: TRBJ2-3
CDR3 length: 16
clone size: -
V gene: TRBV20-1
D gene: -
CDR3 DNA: TGCAGTGCTAAAACCCCGGACTTAACACGTTCAGATACGCAGTATTTT
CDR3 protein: CSAKTPDLTRSDTQYF

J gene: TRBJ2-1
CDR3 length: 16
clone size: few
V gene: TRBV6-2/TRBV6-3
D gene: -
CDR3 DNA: TGTGCCAGCAGTTATTATGAACGGGGGCCCTACAATGAGCAGTTCTTC
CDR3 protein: CASSYYERGPYNEQFF

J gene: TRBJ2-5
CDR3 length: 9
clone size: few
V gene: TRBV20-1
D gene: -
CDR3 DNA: TGCAGTGACGAAGTGACCCAGTACTTC
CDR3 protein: CSDEVTQYF